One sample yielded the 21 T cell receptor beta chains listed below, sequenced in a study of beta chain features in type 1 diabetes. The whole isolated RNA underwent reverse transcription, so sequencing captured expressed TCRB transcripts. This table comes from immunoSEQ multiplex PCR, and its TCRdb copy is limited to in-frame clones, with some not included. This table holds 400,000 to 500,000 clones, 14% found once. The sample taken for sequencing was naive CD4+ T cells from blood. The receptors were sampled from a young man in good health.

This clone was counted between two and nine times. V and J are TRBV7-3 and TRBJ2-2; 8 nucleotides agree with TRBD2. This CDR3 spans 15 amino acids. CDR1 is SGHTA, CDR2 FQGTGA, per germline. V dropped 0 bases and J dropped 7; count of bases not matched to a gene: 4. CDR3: CASSLTSGEVGELFF. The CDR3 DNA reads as TGTGCCAGCAGCTTAACTAGCGGGGAGGTCGGGGAGCTGTTTTTT.

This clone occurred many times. The CDR3 spells CASSVATGETQYF. The CDR3 DNA is TGTGCCAGCAGCGTAGCGACGGGAGAGACCCAGTACTTC. The chain employs TRBV9 and TRBJ2-5; D gene uncertain. Trimming stripped 0 bases from V and 4 bases from J, with 7 bases between. The CDR3 is 13 amino acids. CDR1 is SGDLS and CDR2 is YYNGEE in the germline V gene. Variable domain in full (rest from reference TRBV9 and TRBJ2-5): DSGVTQTPKHLITATGQRVTLRCSPRSGDLSVYWYQQSLDQGLQFLIQYYNGEERAKGNILERFSAQQFPDLHSELNLSSLELGDSALYFCASSVATGETQYFGPGTRLLVL.

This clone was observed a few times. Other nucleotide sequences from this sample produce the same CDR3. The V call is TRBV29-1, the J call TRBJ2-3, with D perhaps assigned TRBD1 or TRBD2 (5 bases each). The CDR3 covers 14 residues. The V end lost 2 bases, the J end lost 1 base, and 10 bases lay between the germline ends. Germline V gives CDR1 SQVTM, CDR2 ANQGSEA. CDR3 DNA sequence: TGCAGCGTTGAAAGGGGAGTGGGCACAGATACGCAGTATTTT. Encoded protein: CSVERGVGTDTQYF.

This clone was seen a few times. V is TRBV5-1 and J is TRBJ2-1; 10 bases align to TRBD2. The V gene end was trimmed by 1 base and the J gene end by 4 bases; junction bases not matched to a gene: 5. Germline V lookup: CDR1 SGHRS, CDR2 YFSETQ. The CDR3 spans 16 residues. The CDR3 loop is CASSLLELAGYNEQFF. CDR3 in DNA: TGCGCCAGCAGCTTGCTTGAACTAGCGGGGTACAATGAGCAGTTCTTC.

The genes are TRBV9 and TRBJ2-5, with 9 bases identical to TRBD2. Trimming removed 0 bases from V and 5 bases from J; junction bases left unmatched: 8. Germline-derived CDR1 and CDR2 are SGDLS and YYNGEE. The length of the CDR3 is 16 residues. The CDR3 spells CASSVAPTSGRETQYF. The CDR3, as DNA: TGTGCCAGCAGCGTAGCTCCGACTAGCGGTAGGGAGACCCAGTACTTC.

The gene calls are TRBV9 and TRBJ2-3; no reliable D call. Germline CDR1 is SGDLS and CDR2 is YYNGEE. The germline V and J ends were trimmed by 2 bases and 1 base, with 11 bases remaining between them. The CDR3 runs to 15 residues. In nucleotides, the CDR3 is TGTGCCAGCAGCGTTCAACCCCGGGGCACAGATACGCAGTATTTT. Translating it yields CASSVQPRGTDTQYF.

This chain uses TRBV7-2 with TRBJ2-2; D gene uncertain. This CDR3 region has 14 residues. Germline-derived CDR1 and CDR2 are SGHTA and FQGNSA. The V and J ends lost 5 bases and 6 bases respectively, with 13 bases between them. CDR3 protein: CASSPRSRAGELFF. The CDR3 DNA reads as TGTGCCAGCAGCCCCCGTTCCCGAGCCGGGGAGCTGTTTTTT.

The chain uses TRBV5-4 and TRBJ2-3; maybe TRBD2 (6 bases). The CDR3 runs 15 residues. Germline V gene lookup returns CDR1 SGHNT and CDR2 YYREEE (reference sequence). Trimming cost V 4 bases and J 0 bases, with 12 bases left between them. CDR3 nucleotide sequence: TGTGCCAGCAGCCCTGGGACTCCCAGCACAGATACGCAGTATTTT. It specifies CASSPGTPSTDTQYF.

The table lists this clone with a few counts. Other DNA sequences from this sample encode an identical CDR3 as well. Here the CDR3 DNA reads TGTGCCAGCAGCTTAGGGAACCAAGAGACCCAGTACTTC. Translating it yields CASSLGNQETQYF. The chain uses TRBV7-2 and TRBJ2-5; D gene ambiguous. CDR3 length equals 13 residues. Germline loops: CDR1 SGHTA, CDR2 FQGNSA. V was pared by 1 base and J by 0 bases, with 3 bases between.

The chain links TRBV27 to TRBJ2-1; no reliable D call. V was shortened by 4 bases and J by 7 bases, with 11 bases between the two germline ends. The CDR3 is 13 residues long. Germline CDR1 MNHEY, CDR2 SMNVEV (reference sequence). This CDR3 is CASSYMGSNEQFF. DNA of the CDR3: TGTGCCAGCAGTTATATGGGGTCAAATGAGCAGTTCTTC.

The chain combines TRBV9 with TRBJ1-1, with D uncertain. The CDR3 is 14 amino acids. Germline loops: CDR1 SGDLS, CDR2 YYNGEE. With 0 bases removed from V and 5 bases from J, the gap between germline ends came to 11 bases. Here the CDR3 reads CASSVDGWKTEAFF. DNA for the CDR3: TGTGCCAGCAGCGTAGATGGGTGGAAAACTGAAGCTTTCTTT.

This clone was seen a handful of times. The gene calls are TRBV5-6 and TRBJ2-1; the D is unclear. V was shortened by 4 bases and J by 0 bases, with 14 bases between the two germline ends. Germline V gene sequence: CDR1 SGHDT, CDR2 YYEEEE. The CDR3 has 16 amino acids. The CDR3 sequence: CASSPPGSSSYNEQFF. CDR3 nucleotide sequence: TGTGCCAGCAGCCCACCCGGAAGCAGCTCCTACAATGAGCAGTTCTTC.

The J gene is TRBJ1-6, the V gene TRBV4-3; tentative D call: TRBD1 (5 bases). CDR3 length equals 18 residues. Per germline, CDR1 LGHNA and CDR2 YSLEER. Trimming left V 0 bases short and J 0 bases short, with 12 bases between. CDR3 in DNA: TGCGCCAGCAGCCAAGAACGGGCAGGGAGCTCCTATAATTCACCCCTCCACTTT. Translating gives CASSQERAGSSYNSPLHF.

The DNA of the CDR3 is TGTGCCAGCAGCATATACTCGGGAGAGACCCAGTACTTC. Translated, it gives CASSIYSGETQYF. The chain employs TRBV11-2 and TRBJ2-5; D call uncertain. The germline CDR1 and CDR2 sequences are SGHAT and FQNNGV. Trimming cost V 5 bases and J 4 bases, with 11 bases left between them. The CDR3 is 13 residues long. Combining the CDR3 with reference TRBV11-2 and TRBJ2-5 gives the whole variable domain EAGVAQSPRYKIIEKRQSVAFWCNPISGHATLYWYQQILGQGPKLLIQFQNNGVVDDSQLPKDRFSAERLKGVDSTLKIQPAKLEDSAVYLCASSIYSGETQYFGPGTRLLVL.

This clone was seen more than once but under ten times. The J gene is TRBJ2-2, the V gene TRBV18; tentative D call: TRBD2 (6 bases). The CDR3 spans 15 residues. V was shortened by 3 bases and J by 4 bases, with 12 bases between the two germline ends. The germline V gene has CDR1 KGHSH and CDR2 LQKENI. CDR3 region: CASSPAGRGTGELFF. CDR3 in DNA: TGTGCCAGCTCACCGGCGGGACGAGGCACCGGGGAGCTGTTTTTT. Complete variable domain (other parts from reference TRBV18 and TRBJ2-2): NAGVMQNPRHLVRRRGQEARLRCSPMKGHSHVYWYRQLPEEGLKFMVYLQKENIIDESGMPKERFSAEFPKEGPSILRIQQVVRGDSAAYFCASSPAGRGTGELFFGEGSRLTVL.

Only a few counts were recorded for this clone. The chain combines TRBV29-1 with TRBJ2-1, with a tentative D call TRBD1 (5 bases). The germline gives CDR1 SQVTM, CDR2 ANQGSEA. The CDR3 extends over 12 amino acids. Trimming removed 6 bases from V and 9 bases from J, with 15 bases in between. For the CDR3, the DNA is TGCAGCGTGGCTTTTCAGGGCGGTGAGCAGTTCTTC. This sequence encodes CSVAFQGGEQFF.

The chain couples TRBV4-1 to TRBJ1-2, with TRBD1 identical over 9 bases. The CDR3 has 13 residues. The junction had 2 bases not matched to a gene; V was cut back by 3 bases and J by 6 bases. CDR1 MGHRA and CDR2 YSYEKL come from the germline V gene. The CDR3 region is CASSHGDRDGYTF. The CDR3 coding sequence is TGCGCCAGCAGCCATGGGGACAGGGATGGCTACACCTTC.

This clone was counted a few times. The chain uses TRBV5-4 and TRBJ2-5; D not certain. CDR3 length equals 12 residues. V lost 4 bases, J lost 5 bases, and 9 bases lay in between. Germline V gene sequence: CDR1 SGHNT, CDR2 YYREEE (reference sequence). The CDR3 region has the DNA TGTGCCAGCAGCCCGGTGGGGGAGACCCAGTACTTC. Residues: CASSPVGETQYF.

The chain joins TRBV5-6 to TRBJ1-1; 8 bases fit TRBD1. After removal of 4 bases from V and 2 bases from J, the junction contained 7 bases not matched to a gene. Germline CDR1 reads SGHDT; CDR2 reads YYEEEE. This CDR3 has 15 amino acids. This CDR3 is CASSRADRVNTEAFF. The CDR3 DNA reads TGTGCCAGCAGCCGGGCGGACAGGGTTAACACTGAAGCTTTCTTT.

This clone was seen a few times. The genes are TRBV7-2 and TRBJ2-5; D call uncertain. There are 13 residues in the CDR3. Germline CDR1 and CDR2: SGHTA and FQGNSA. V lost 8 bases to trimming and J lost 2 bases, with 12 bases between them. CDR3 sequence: CASQMGFQETQYF. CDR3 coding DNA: TGTGCCAGCCAAATGGGATTTCAAGAGACCCAGTACTTC.

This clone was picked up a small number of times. As DNA, the CDR3 is TGTGCCAGCAGCCCTGGCAGGGGATGGAATCAGCCCCAGCATTTT. Its translation: CASSPGRGWNQPQHF. This chain uses TRBV7-2 with TRBJ1-5; TRBD1 might be the D (6 bases). V gave up 5 bases and J gave up 4 bases, with 15 bases separating them. The CDR3 totals 15 residues. The germline V gene has CDR1 SGHTA and CDR2 FQGNSA. The variable domain in full, with the rest retrieved from reference TRBV7-2 and TRBJ1-5, is GAGVSQSPSNKVTEKGKDVELRCDPISGHTALYWYRQSLGQGLEFLIYFQGNSAPDKSGLPSDRFSAERTGGSVSTLTIQRTQQEDSAVYLCASSPGRGWNQPQHFGDGTRLSIL.